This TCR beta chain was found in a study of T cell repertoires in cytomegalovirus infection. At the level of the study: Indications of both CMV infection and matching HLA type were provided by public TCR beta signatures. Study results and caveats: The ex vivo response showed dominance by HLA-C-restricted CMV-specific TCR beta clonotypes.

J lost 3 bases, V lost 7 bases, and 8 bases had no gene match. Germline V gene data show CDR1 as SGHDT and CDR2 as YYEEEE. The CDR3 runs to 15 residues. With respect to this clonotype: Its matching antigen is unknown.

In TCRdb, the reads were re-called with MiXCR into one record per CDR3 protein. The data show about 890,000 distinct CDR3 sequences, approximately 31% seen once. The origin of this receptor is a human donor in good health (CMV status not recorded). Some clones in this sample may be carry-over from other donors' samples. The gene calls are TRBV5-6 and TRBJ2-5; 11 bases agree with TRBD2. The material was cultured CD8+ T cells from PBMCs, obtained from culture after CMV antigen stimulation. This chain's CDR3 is CASGPPGLAEETQYF. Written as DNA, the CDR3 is TGTGCCAGCGGCCCTCCGGGACTAGCGGAAGAGACCCAGTACTTC.